This T cell receptor beta chain was sequenced during a study of naive and memory T cell subsets. General observations from the study: Each distinct alpha or beta sequence counts as one clonotype. Gini index rose across naive, CM, EM and EMRA in CD4 and CD8.

Overnight CMV lysate stimulation of fresh PBMCs defined donor CMV status by CD4+ IFNgamma. An equimolar mix of two oligonucleotides served as the beta constant-region primer for TRBC1 and TRBC2. Nested alpha and beta constant-region primers with the SP2 primer drove four PCR rounds on ligated cDNA. TCRdb itself ran the UMI-ligation and nested PCR reads through MiXCR, one entry per CDR3 protein. The profile covers some 110,000 distinct CDR3 sequences, with approximately 37% appearing a single time and about 1% taken by the ten largest. This clonotype occurred a few times. Antigen specificity is unknown. This CDR3 is built from 15 residues. Germline CDR1 and CDR2: DFQATT and SNEGSKA (reference sequence). V was clipped by 4 bases and J by 2 bases, with 15 bases between them.

This TCR derives from a human donor in good health. This chain uses TRBV20-1 with TRBJ1-5; D is unresolved. Specimen: central memory CD4+ T cells from blood. Here the CDR3 DNA reads TGCAGTGCTAACCCCTTCCCCTCCGGCAATCAGCCCCAGCATTTT. It translates to CSANPFPSGNQPQHF.